The source of this TCR beta chain is a study of T-cell reconstitution after alpha-beta-depleted transplantation in children. Unique molecular identifiers were used to barcode this TCRbeta library. TCRdb recomputed calls from the PCR reads with MiXCR, one row per CDR3 protein. The table lists about 120,000 distinct CDR3 sequences, 10% of them singletons, with about 7.3% in the top ten. This clonotype was recorded many times. V was pared by 6 bases and J by 0 bases, with 7 bases of the junction left unmatched. From germline, CDR1 is SGHVS and CDR2 FQNEAQ. The CDR3 length is 15 residues. The receptor's source is a human donor who donated a stem cell graft to a child with acute lymphoblastic leukemia. The chain has TRBV7-8 and TRBJ2-7, with 8 bases aligning to TRBD1. The sequenced sample was PBMCs from the stem cell graft donor, obtained from the stem cell graft. The CDR3 reads CASSSGTGYSYEQYF. CDR3 nucleotides: TGTGCCAGCAGTTCCGGGACAGGCTACTCCTACGAGCAGTACTTC.